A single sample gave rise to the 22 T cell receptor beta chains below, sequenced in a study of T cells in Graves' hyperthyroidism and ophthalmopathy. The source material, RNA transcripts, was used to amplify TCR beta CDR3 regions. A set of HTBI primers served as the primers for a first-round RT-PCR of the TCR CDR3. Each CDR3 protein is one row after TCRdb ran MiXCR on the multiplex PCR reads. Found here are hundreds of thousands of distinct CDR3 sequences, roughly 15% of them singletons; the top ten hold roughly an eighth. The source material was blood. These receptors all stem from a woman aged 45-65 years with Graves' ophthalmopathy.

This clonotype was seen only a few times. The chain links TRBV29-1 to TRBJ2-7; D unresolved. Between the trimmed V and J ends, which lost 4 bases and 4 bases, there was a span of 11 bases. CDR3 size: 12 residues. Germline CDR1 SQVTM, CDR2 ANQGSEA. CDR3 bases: TGCAGCGTTGGAAGTAGAGTATACGAGCAGTACTTC. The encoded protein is CSVGSRVYEQYF.

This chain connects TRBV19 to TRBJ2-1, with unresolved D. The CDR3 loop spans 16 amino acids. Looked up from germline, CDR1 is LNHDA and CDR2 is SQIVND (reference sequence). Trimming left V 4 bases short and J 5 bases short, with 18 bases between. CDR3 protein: CASSRHLGVGHNEQFF. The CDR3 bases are TGTGCCAGTAGTAGACATCTAGGAGTTGGGCACAATGAGCAGTTCTTC.

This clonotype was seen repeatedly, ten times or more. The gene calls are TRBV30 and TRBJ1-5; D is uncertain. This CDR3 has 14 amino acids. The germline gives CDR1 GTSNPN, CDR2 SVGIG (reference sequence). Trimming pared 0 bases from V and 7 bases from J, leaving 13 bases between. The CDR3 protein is CAWSVQGWRQPQHF. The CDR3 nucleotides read TGTGCCTGGAGTGTACAAGGTTGGCGCCAGCCCCAGCATTTT.

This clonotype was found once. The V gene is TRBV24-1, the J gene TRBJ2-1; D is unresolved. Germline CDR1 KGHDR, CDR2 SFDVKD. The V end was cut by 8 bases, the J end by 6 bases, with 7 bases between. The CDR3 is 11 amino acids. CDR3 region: CATKDFNEQFF. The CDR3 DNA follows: TGTGCCACCAAGGATTTCAATGAGCAGTTCTTC.

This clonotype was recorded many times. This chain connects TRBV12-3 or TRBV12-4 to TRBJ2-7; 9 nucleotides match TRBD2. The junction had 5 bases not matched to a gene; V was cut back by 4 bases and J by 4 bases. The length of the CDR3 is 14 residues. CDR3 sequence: CASSSRTSAYEQYF. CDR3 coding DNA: TGTGCCAGCAGTTCCCGGACTAGCGCGTACGAGCAGTACTTC.

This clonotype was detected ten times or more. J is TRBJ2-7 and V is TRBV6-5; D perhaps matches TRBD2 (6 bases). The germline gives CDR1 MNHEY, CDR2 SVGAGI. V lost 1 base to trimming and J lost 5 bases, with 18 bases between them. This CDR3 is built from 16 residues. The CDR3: CASSYWRGQIIHEQYF. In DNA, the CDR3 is TGTGCCAGCAGTTACTGGAGGGGCCAGATTATCCACGAGCAGTACTTC.

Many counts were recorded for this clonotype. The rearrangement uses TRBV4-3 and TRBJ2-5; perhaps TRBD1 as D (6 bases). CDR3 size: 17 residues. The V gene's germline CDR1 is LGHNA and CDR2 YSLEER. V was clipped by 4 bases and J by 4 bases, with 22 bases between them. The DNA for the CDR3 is TGCGCCAGCAGCCCCAGACATAGTGTTATGGGGGCAGAGACCCAGTACTTC. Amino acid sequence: CASSPRHSVMGAETQYF.

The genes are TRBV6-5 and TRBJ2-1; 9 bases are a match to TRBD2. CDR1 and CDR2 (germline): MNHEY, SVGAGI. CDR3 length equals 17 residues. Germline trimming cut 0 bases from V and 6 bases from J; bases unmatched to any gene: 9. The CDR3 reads CASSYSRLAGRGNEQFF. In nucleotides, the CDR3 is TGTGCCAGCAGTTACTCGAGGCTAGCGGGAAGGGGCAATGAGCAGTTCTTC.

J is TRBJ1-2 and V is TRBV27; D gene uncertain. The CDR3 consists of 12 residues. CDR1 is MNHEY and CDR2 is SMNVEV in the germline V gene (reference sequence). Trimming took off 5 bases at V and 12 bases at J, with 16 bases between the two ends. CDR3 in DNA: TGTGCCAGCAGTCGGGCTGGAGACCTACACACCTTC. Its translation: CASSRAGDLHTF.

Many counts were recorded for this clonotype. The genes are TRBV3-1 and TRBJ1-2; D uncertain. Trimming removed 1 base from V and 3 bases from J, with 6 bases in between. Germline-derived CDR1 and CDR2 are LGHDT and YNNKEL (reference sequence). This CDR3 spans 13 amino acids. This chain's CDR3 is CASSQAQHYGYTF. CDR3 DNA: TGTGCCAGCAGCCAAGCCCAACACTATGGCTACACCTTC.

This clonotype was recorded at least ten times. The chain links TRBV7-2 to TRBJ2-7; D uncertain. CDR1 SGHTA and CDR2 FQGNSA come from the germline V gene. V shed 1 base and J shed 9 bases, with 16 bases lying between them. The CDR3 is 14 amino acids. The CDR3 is CASSLGRSQASQYF. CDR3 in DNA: TGTGCCAGCAGCTTAGGTCGCTCCCAGGCGTCGCAGTACTTC.

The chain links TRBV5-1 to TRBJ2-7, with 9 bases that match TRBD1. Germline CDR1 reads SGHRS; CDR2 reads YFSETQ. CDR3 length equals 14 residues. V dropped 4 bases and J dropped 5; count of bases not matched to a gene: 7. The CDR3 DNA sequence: TGCGCCAGCAGCCCCCGGGACAGGGATCACGAGCAGTACTTC. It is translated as CASSPRDRDHEQYF.

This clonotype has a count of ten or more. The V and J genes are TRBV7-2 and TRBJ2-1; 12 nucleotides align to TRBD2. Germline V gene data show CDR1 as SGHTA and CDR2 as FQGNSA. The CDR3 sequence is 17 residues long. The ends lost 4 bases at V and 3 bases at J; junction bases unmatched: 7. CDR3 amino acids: CASSSYLTSGGYNEQFF. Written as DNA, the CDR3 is TGTGCCAGCAGCTCCTACCTGACTAGCGGGGGCTACAATGAGCAGTTCTTC.

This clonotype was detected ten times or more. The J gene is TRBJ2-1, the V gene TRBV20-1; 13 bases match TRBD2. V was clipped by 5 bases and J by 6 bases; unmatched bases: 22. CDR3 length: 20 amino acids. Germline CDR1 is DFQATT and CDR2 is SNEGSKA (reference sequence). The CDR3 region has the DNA TGCAGTGCTCCCTCCGGACTAGCGGGAGTTTTCGTGGGCCCAGCCAATGAGCAGTTCTTC. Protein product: CSAPSGLAGVFVGPANEQFF.

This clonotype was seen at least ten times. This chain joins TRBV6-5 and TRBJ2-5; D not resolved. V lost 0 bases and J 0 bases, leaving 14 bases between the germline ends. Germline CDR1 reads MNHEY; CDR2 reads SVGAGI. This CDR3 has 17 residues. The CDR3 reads CASSYSISRPHQETQYF. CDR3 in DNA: TGTGCCAGCAGTTACTCGATCTCGCGGCCACACCAAGAGACCCAGTACTTC.

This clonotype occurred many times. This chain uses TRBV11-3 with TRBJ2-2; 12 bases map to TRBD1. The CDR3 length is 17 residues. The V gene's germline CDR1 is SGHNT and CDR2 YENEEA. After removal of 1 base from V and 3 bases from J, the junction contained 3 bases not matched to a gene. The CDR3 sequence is CASSLGGDRGHTGELFF. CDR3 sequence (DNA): TGTGCCAGCAGCTTAGGAGGGGACAGGGGGCACACCGGGGAGCTGTTTTTT.

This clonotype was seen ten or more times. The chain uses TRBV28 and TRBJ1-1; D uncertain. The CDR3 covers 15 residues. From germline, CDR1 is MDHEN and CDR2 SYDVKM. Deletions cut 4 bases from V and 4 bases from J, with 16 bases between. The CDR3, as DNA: TGTGCCAGCAGTTCCAACGGAGCGGGCGTCACTGAAGCTTTCTTT. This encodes CASSSNGAGVTEAFF.

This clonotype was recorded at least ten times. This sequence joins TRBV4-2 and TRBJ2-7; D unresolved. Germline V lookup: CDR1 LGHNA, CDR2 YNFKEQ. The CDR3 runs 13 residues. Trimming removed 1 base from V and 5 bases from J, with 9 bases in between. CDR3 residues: CASSQAGTHEQYF. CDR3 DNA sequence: TGTGCCAGCAGCCAAGCAGGAACCCACGAGCAGTACTTC.

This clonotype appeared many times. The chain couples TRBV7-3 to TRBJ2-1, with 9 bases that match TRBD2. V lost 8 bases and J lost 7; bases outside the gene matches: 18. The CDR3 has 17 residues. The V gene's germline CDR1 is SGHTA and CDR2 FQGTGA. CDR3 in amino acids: CASCLSASGTLGNEQFF. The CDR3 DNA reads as TGTGCCAGCTGCCTAAGTGCTAGCGGGACCTTGGGGAATGAGCAGTTCTTC.

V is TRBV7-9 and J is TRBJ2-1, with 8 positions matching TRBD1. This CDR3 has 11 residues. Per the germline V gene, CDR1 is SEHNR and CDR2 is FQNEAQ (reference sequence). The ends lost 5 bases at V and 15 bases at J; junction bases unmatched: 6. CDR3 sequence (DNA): TGTGCCAGCAGCGAAACAGGGGGACGGTTCTTC. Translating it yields CASSETGGRFF.

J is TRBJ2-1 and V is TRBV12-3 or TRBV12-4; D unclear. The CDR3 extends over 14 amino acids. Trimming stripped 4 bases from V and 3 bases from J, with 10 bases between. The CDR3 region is CASSYVADYNEQFF. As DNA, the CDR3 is TGTGCCAGCAGTTATGTAGCAGACTACAATGAGCAGTTCTTC.

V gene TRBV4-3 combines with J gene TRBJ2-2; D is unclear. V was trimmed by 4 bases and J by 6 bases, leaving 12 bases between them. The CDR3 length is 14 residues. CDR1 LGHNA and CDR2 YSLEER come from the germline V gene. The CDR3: CASSRQLESGELFF. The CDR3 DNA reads TGCGCCAGCAGCCGCCAGCTTGAATCCGGGGAGCTGTTTTTT.